This TCR beta chain came from a study of technical replicates of blood from a handful of donors. TCRdb keeps only in-frame clones here, not all; method: immunoSEQ multiplex PCR. Here the sample spans about 84,000 clones, 93% being singletons. The CDR3 runs to 14 residues. The ends were cut back, 5 bases at V and 5 bases at J, with 13 bases in the middle. The V gene's germline CDR1 is KGHSH and CDR2 LQKENI. The receptor was derived from a human donor in good health. This sequence joins TRBV18 and TRBJ1-5, with D possibly TRBD1 on 5 matching bases. The specimen was T cells isolated from PBMCs. The chain's CDR3 is CASSGDSPDQPQHF. CDR3 bases: TGTGCCAGCTCAGGCGACAGTCCGGATCAGCCCCAGCATTTT.